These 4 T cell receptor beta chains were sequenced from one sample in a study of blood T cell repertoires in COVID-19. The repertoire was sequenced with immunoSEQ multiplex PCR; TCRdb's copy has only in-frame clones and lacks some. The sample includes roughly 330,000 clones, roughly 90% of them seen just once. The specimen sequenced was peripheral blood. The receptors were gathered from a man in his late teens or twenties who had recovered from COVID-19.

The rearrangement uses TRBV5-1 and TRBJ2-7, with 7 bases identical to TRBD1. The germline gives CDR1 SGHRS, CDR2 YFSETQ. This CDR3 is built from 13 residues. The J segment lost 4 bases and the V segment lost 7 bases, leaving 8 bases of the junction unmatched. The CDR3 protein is CASSRGQTYEQYF. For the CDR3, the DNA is TGCGCCAGCTCCCGGGGACAGACTTACGAGCAGTACTTC.

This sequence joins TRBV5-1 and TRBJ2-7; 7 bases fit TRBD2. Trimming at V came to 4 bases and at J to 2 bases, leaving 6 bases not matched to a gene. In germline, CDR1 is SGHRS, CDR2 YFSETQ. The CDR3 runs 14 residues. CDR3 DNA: TGCGCCAGCAGCCCCATGGGGGGGGCCTACGAGCAGTACTTC. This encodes CASSPMGGAYEQYF.

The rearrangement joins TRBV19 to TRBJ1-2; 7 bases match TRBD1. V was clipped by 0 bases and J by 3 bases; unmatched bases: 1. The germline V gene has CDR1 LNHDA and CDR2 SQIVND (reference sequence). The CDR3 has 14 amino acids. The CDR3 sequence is CASSIEGGDYGYTF. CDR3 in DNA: TGTGCCAGTAGTATAGAAGGGGGCGACTATGGCTACACCTTC.

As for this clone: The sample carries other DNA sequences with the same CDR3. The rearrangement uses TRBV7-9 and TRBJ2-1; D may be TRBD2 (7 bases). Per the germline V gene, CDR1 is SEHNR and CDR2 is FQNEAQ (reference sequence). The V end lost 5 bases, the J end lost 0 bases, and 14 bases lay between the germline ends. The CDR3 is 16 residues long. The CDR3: CASSPEGGSSYNEQFF. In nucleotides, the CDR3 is TGTGCCAGCAGCCCGGAGGGGGGGAGCTCCTACAATGAGCAGTTCTTC.